This is a list of T cell receptor beta chains from one sample in a study of spatial heterogeneity in lung cancer. TCRdb independently ran MiXCR on the 5' RACE reads; one entry per CDR3 protein. The data show roughly 4,800 distinct CDR3 sequences, approximately 9.1% seen once. Material: lung tumor tissue, obtained at surgery. Receptors originate from a male donor with early-stage non-small cell lung cancer. Each CDR3 is given with its conserved first and last residue. The D gene is left open where the match is weak. Not all rows give a size; the values are once, few, many and, for expanded clones, a class.

cdr3_nt: TGTGCCAGCAGCCAAGCTTTCAGCGGGGGGGCGAAGACCCAGTACTTC; cdr3_aa: CASSQAFSGGAKTQYF; cdr3_length: 16; d_call: TRBD2; v_call: TRBV14; j_call: TRBJ2-5; clone_size: few
cdr3_nt: TGCGCCAGCAGCTTGTTAGCGGGGATTACAGATACGCAGTATTTT; cdr3_aa: CASSLLAGITDTQYF; cdr3_length: 15; d_call: TRBD2; v_call: TRBV5-1; j_call: TRBJ2-3; clone_size: many
cdr3_nt: TGTGCCAGCAGCTCAAACACCGGGGAGCTGTTTTTT; cdr3_aa: CASSSNTGELFF; cdr3_length: 12; d_call: .; v_call: TRBV7-3; j_call: TRBJ2-2; clone_size: .
cdr3_nt: TGCGCCAGCAGCCGCCAACTAGCGGGCACAGATACGCAGTATTTT; cdr3_aa: CASSRQLAGTDTQYF; cdr3_length: 15; d_call: TRBD2; v_call: TRBV4-1; j_call: TRBJ2-3; clone_size: many
cdr3_nt: TGTGCCAGCAGCCCCCTACCGGGACAGGGGGGAGAGACCCAGTACTTC; cdr3_aa: CASSPLPGQGGETQYF; cdr3_length: 16; d_call: TRBD1; v_call: TRBV7-6; j_call: TRBJ2-5; clone_size: many
cdr3_nt: TGTGCCAGCAGCTTAGAGGCAGAATACGAGCAGTACTTC; cdr3_aa: CASSLEAEYEQYF; cdr3_length: 13; d_call: .; v_call: TRBV7-2; j_call: TRBJ2-7; clone_size: many
cdr3_nt: TGTGCCAGCAGTCTAGACAGAGACTATGGCTACACCTTC; cdr3_aa: CASSLDRDYGYTF; cdr3_length: 13; d_call: .; v_call: TRBV2; j_call: TRBJ1-2; clone_size: .
cdr3_nt: TGTGCCAGCAGCCAAGAGGTCGGAGCAACTAATGAAAAACTGTTTTTT; cdr3_aa: CASSQEVGATNEKLFF; cdr3_length: 16; d_call: .; v_call: TRBV4-2; j_call: TRBJ1-4; clone_size: many
cdr3_nt: TGTGCCAGCAGCTTAGTGGGACAGACGTTAAACACCGGGGAGCTGTTTTTT; cdr3_aa: CASSLVGQTLNTGELFF; cdr3_length: 17; d_call: TRBD1; v_call: TRBV7-2; j_call: TRBJ2-2; clone_size: many
cdr3_nt: TGTGCCAGCAGCTTAGACTCCTATAATTCACCCCTCCACTTT; cdr3_aa: CASSLDSYNSPLHF; cdr3_length: 14; d_call: .; v_call: TRBV7-2; j_call: TRBJ1-6; clone_size: many
cdr3_nt: TGTGCCAGCAGCCCGGCGGGACTCCCGCGCGACACCATATATTTT; cdr3_aa: CASSPAGLPRDTIYF; cdr3_length: 15; d_call: .; v_call: TRBV5-6; j_call: TRBJ1-3; clone_size: medium-sized
cdr3_nt: TGTGCCAGCAGTGAATTGGGGACTAGCGGGAGCACAGATACGCAGTATTTT; cdr3_aa: CASSELGTSGSTDTQYF; cdr3_length: 17; d_call: TRBD2; v_call: TRBV2; j_call: TRBJ2-3; clone_size: many
cdr3_nt: TGTGCCACCAGCAGAGATCGGGGGGGGCAGGCAGATACGCAGTATTTT; cdr3_aa: CATSRDRGGQADTQYF; cdr3_length: 16; d_call: TRBD2; v_call: TRBV15; j_call: TRBJ2-3; clone_size: medium-sized
cdr3_nt: TGTGCCAGCAGCTTAGCGGCTAGCCCGGATACGCAGTATTTT; cdr3_aa: CASSLAASPDTQYF; cdr3_length: 14; d_call: .; v_call: TRBV7-2; j_call: TRBJ2-3; clone_size: many
cdr3_nt: TGTGCCAGCAGCCACTCCTACGAGCAGTACTTC; cdr3_aa: CASSHSYEQYF; cdr3_length: 11; d_call: .; v_call: TRBV5-6; j_call: TRBJ2-7; clone_size: medium-sized
cdr3_nt: TGCGCCAGCAGCTTGATGGATTCCTACGAGCAGTACTTC; cdr3_aa: CASSLMDSYEQYF; cdr3_length: 13; d_call: .; v_call: TRBV5-1; j_call: TRBJ2-7; clone_size: many
cdr3_nt: TGTGCCAGCAGCCAAGAGGGGTTCTCTTATGGCTACACCTTC; cdr3_aa: CASSQEGFSYGYTF; cdr3_length: 14; d_call: .; v_call: TRBV3-1; j_call: TRBJ1-2; clone_size: medium-sized
cdr3_nt: TGTGCCAGCAGCTTAGCTGCCTCGGACAATGAGCAGTTCTTC; cdr3_aa: CASSLAASDNEQFF; cdr3_length: 14; d_call: .; v_call: TRBV11-1; j_call: TRBJ2-1; clone_size: many
cdr3_nt: TGTGCCAGTAGTACAAAGGGAGACACAGATACGCAGTATTTT; cdr3_aa: CASSTKGDTDTQYF; cdr3_length: 14; d_call: .; v_call: TRBV19; j_call: TRBJ2-3; clone_size: few
cdr3_nt: TGTGCCAGCAGCGTAAGACCCCGGGACAGGCTGCTTGGCTACACCTTC; cdr3_aa: CASSVRPRDRLLGYTF; cdr3_length: 16; d_call: TRBD1; v_call: TRBV7-9; j_call: TRBJ1-2; clone_size: medium-sized
cdr3_nt: TGTGCCAGCAGCTGGACAGGGGGCAGGAATTCACCCCTCCACTTT; cdr3_aa: CASSWTGGRNSPLHF; cdr3_length: 15; d_call: TRBD1; v_call: TRBV7-9; j_call: TRBJ1-6; clone_size: many
cdr3_nt: TGTGCCAGTACCCTGTCCGGGACCTACCCCTCAGAAGCTTTCTTT; cdr3_aa: CASTLSGTYPSEAFF; cdr3_length: 15; d_call: .; v_call: TRBV19; j_call: TRBJ1-1; clone_size: many
cdr3_nt: TGTGCCAGCGGTCAGGGGGCGAGGGTTGGGGAGACCCAGTACTTC; cdr3_aa: CASGQGARVGETQYF; cdr3_length: 15; d_call: TRBD1; v_call: TRBV6-6; j_call: TRBJ2-5; clone_size: many
cdr3_nt: TGTGCCAGTAGTGGACAGGGGGCTGAGACCCAGTACTTC; cdr3_aa: CASSGQGAETQYF; cdr3_length: 13; d_call: TRBD1; v_call: TRBV19; j_call: TRBJ2-5; clone_size: few
cdr3_nt: TGTGCCAGCAACGACGGACCCCGGCCCTATGGCTACACCTTC; cdr3_aa: CASNDGPRPYGYTF; cdr3_length: 14; d_call: .; v_call: TRBV2; j_call: TRBJ1-2; clone_size: medium-sized
cdr3_nt: TGCGCCAGCAAGGTTGGGATCTACAATGAGCAGTTCTTC; cdr3_aa: CASKVGIYNEQFF; cdr3_length: 13; d_call: .; v_call: TRBV5-1; j_call: TRBJ2-1; clone_size: many
cdr3_nt: TGTGCCAGCCTTAGGGAGGAACCCCGTTTCTACAATGAGCAGTTCTTC; cdr3_aa: CASLREEPRFYNEQFF; cdr3_length: 16; d_call: .; v_call: TRBV5-5; j_call: TRBJ2-1; clone_size: large
cdr3_nt: TGTGCCAGCAGCCATGGACTAGCGGGGAACACAGATACGCAGTATTTT; cdr3_aa: CASSHGLAGNTDTQYF; cdr3_length: 16; d_call: TRBD2; v_call: TRBV12-3/TRBV12-4; j_call: TRBJ2-3; clone_size: medium-sized
cdr3_nt: TGTGCCAGCAGCCAAAGTTCGACAGGGAGCACAGATACGCAGTATTTT; cdr3_aa: CASSQSSTGSTDTQYF; cdr3_length: 16; d_call: TRBD1; v_call: TRBV4-2; j_call: TRBJ2-3; clone_size: .
cdr3_nt: TGTGCCAGCAGCCCTCACGGGACAGGGTTCCAGCCCCAGCATTTT; cdr3_aa: CASSPHGTGFQPQHF; cdr3_length: 15; d_call: TRBD1; v_call: TRBV7-2; j_call: TRBJ1-5; clone_size: many
cdr3_nt: TGCGCCAGCAGCCAAACGACAGGGGAAAACTACAATGAGCAGTTCTTC; cdr3_aa: CASSQTTGENYNEQFF; cdr3_length: 16; d_call: TRBD1; v_call: TRBV4-3; j_call: TRBJ2-1; clone_size: many
cdr3_nt: TGTGCCAGCAGACCCGCGGGGGATGCTGCCAAAAACATTCAGTACTTC; cdr3_aa: CASRPAGDAAKNIQYF; cdr3_length: 16; d_call: TRBD2; v_call: TRBV6-2/TRBV6-3; j_call: TRBJ2-4; clone_size: medium-sized
cdr3_nt: TGTGCCAGCAGCCAAGGGGGGCGTGATACGCAGTATTTT; cdr3_aa: CASSQGGRDTQYF; cdr3_length: 13; d_call: .; v_call: TRBV14; j_call: TRBJ2-3; clone_size: many
cdr3_nt: TGTGCCAGTAGACAATCCGGAGATACGCAGTATTTT; cdr3_aa: CASRQSGDTQYF; cdr3_length: 12; d_call: .; v_call: TRBV19; j_call: TRBJ2-3; clone_size: many
cdr3_nt: TGTGCCAGCACAAAAGCGGGAGTAAACACCCCCGATGAGCAGTTCTTC; cdr3_aa: CASTKAGVNTPDEQFF; cdr3_length: 16; d_call: TRBD2; v_call: TRBV28; j_call: TRBJ2-1; clone_size: many
cdr3_nt: TGTGCCAGCAGTTTACACGGGGGGGCTATGGAGACCCAGTACTTC; cdr3_aa: CASSLHGGAMETQYF; cdr3_length: 15; d_call: TRBD2; v_call: TRBV27; j_call: TRBJ2-5; clone_size: many
cdr3_nt: TGTGCCAGCAGCTTTAGCGCCTCCTCCTACAATGAGCAGTTCTTC; cdr3_aa: CASSFSASSYNEQFF; cdr3_length: 15; d_call: .; v_call: TRBV7-2; j_call: TRBJ2-1; clone_size: many
cdr3_nt: TGTGCCAGCAGCCCAGACAGTCCCTCCTACAATGAGCAGTTCTTC; cdr3_aa: CASSPDSPSYNEQFF; cdr3_length: 15; d_call: .; v_call: TRBV7-2; j_call: TRBJ2-1; clone_size: few
cdr3_nt: TGTGCCAGTAGTATAACAGGACGGAGAAACATTCAGTACTTC; cdr3_aa: CASSITGRRNIQYF; cdr3_length: 14; d_call: .; v_call: TRBV19; j_call: TRBJ2-4; clone_size: medium-sized
cdr3_nt: TGTGCCAGCAGCCGGTCTCGGGAGAGCTACGAGCAGTACTTC; cdr3_aa: CASSRSRESYEQYF; cdr3_length: 14; d_call: .; v_call: TRBV7-2; j_call: TRBJ2-7; clone_size: medium-sized
cdr3_nt: TGTGCCAGCAGTTTAAGGGGCAGGGAAGAGACCCAGTACTTC; cdr3_aa: CASSLRGREETQYF; cdr3_length: 14; d_call: .; v_call: TRBV28; j_call: TRBJ2-5; clone_size: many
cdr3_nt: TGCGCCAGCAGTGAGTCGCCGGAGGGAGACACCGGGGAGCTGTTTTTT; cdr3_aa: CASSESPEGDTGELFF; cdr3_length: 16; d_call: .; v_call: TRBV10-2; j_call: TRBJ2-2; clone_size: many
cdr3_nt: TGTGCCAGCAGTTTAAACCCTAGCGGGAGTCAGGACGAGCAGTACTTC; cdr3_aa: CASSLNPSGSQDEQYF; cdr3_length: 16; d_call: TRBD2; v_call: TRBV28; j_call: TRBJ2-7; clone_size: many
cdr3_nt: TGTGCCAGCAGTATCACAAGGGACATCCAAGACGCCTACGAGCAGTACTTC; cdr3_aa: CASSITRDIQDAYEQYF; cdr3_length: 17; d_call: .; v_call: TRBV28; j_call: TRBJ2-7; clone_size: large
cdr3_nt: TGTGCCAGCAGTTTACAATGGGGGGAGGCAGATACGCAGTATTTT; cdr3_aa: CASSLQWGEADTQYF; cdr3_length: 15; d_call: .; v_call: TRBV7-9; j_call: TRBJ2-3; clone_size: many
cdr3_nt: TGTGCCACCCTGGAACGGGGGGGCGGCAACGAGCAGTACTTC; cdr3_aa: CATLERGGGNEQYF; cdr3_length: 14; d_call: TRBD2; v_call: TRBV2; j_call: TRBJ2-7; clone_size: medium-sized
cdr3_nt: TGCGCCAGCAGCCAAGGGCGGGAACAGCCCCAGCATTTT; cdr3_aa: CASSQGREQPQHF; cdr3_length: 13; d_call: .; v_call: TRBV4-3; j_call: TRBJ1-5; clone_size: many